The clone carrying this TCR beta chain showed up just once. As yet, its antigen is unknown. The CDR3 contains 13 residues. CDR1 and CDR2 from the germline V gene are LGHNA and YNFKEQ. V shed 2 bases and J shed 3 bases, with 7 bases lying between them. The entry originates in a study of shared clonotypes between healthy human individuals. Findings and limits, study-wide: A handful of donors had 5% to 6.5% of their naive CD4 clonotypes in common.

Using immunoSEQ multiplex PCR, the repertoire was profiled, and TCRdb retains in-frame clones only, with some absent. The sample consists of 1.4 million or so clones, approximately 98.5% of them appearing once. The receptor's source is a man aged 25-45 years in good health. What was sequenced was naive CD4+ T cells sorted from blood. As to subset: CD45RA+ positively selected. V is TRBV4-2 and J is TRBJ1-2, with TRBD1 as a possible D gene (5 bases). The DNA of the CDR3 is TGTGCCAGCAGCCAACAGGGTGACTATGGCTACACCTTC. The encoded protein is CASSQQGDYGYTF.